Listed below are T cell receptor beta chains from one sample, sequenced in a study of OX40 agonist ivuxolimab in advanced cancers. Assay used: immunoSEQ multiplex PCR; TCRdb lists only in-frame clones, some missing. The sample lists about 58,000 clones, 70% to 90% seen once, with 9% to 15% in the top ten. Specimen: CD4+ or CD8+ T cells sorted from blood, collected in a trial of the OX40 agonist ivuxolimab. Receptor source: an adult with an advanced solid tumor such as melanoma, head and neck, liver or kidney cancer. Both conserved end residues are part of each CDR3. D genes are given only for firm matches. Not every row has a clone size; where given, it reads once, few, many or a size class.

clone_size	v_call	d_call	j_call	cdr3_aa	cdr3_nt
.	TRBV6-1	TRBD1	TRBJ2-7	CASSLDRGLSIEQYF	TGTGCCAGCAGCCTAGACAGGGGCCTATCCATAGAGCAGTACTTC
.	TRBV27	TRBD2	TRBJ2-2	CASSFLLAGDSTPGELFF	TGTGCCAGCAGTTTCTTACTAGCGGGAGATTCGACCCCCGGGGAGCTGTTTTTT
.	TRBV12-5	TRBD2	TRBJ2-1	CASGSKRTSGINEQFF	TGTGCTAGTGGTTCGAAACGGACTAGCGGGATCAATGAGCAGTTCTTC
.	TRBV30	TRBD2	TRBJ2-1	CAWRGLAGDNEQFF	TGTGCCTGGAGGGGACTAGCGGGGGACAATGAGCAGTTCTTC
few	TRBV27	.	TRBJ2-1	CASGPGTHFIF	TGTGCCAGCGGCCCCGGGACTCACTTCATCTTC
.	TRBV6-1	.	TRBJ2-2	CASTQTGELFF	TGTGCCAGCACTCAGACCGGGGAGCTGTTTTTT
few	TRBV19	TRBD2	TRBJ2-7	CASSAIWVREGPSSYEQYF	TGTGCCAGTAGTGCCATCTGGGTCCGGGAGGGCCCGAGCTCCTACGAGCAGTACTTC
.	TRBV7-8	.	TRBJ1-1	CASSLDSTGTEAFF	TGTGCCAGCAGCTTAGACTCGACAGGCACTGAAGCTTTCTTT
.	TRBV19	TRBD1	TRBJ2-7	CASGDSLYEQYF	TGTGCCTCTGGGGACAGCCTGTACGAGCAGTACTTC
few	TRBV28	.	TRBJ2-7	CASSLAEGATYEQYF	TGTGCCAGCAGTTTAGCGGAGGGTGCCACTTACGAGCAGTACTTC
.	TRBV7-9	.	TRBJ1-5	CASSLDSKNQPQHF	TGTGCCAGCAGCTTAGATTCCAAAAATCAGCCCCAGCATTTT
.	TRBV2	TRBD1	TRBJ1-2	CARDNRGHGYTF	TGTGCCAGGGACAACAGGGGGCATGGCTACACCTTC
.	TRBV28	TRBD2	TRBJ2-7	CASRGTSGVYEQYF	TGTGCCAGCAGGGGGACTAGCGGCGTCTACGAGCAGTACTTC
.	TRBV7-6	TRBD2	TRBJ2-1	CASSSREGNSYNEQFF	TGTGCCAGCAGCTCTCGGGAGGGGAACTCCTACAATGAGCAGTTCTTC
.	TRBV21-1	.	TRBJ1-1	CASSTHSRRPGRTEAFF	TGTGCCAGCAGCACTCACAGTCGCAGACCCGGGAGGACTGAAGCTTTCTTT
.	TRBV14	.	TRBJ2-3	CASSQVATGDTQYF	TGTGCCAGCAGCCAAGTAGCGACAGGCGATACGCAGTATTTT
.	TRBV6-1	.	TRBJ1-1	CASRPRSYPNTEAFF	TGTGCCAGCAGACCGAGGTCTTACCCGAACACTGAAGCTTTCTTT
.	TRBV28	.	TRBJ1-5	CASSITGMRQGSNQPQHF	TGTGCCAGCAGCATTACGGGAATGCGGCAGGGAAGCAATCAGCCCCAGCATTTT
.	TRBV4-1	.	TRBJ2-1	CASRGTPSSYNEQFF	TGCGCCAGCCGCGGGACTCCAAGCTCCTACAATGAGCAGTTCTTC
.	TRBV29-1	.	TRBJ2-2	CSAQLGGVITGELFF	TGCAGCGCACAGCTAGGGGGAGTAATAACCGGGGAGCTGTTTTTT
.	TRBV7-3	.	TRBJ2-2	CASSFGSTGELFF	TGTGCCAGCAGCTTCGGCTCCACCGGGGAGCTGTTTTTT
.	TRBV27	.	TRBJ2-1	CASSLHNEQFF	TGTGCCAGCAGTTTACACAATGAGCAGTTCTTC
.	TRBV5-4	TRBD1	TRBJ1-1	CASREWTGENTEAFF	TGTGCCAGCAGGGAGTGGACAGGGGAGAACACTGAAGCTTTCTTT
.	TRBV9	TRBD1	TRBJ2-1	CASSVTGTGGYEQFF	TGTGCCAGCAGCGTCACCGGGACAGGGGGCTATGAGCAGTTCTTC
.	TRBV28	TRBD2	TRBJ2-7	CASRSTSGISYEQYF	TGTGCCAGCCGCTCCACTAGCGGGATCTCCTACGAGCAGTACTTC
.	TRBV25-1	.	TRBJ2-2	CASSVAGELFF	TGTGCCAGCAGTGTAGCCGGGGAGCTGTTTTTT
.	TRBV7-9	.	TRBJ2-1	CASVRGTSYNEQFF	TGTGCCAGCGTCCGAGGGACGTCGTACAATGAGCAGTTCTTC
.	TRBV2	.	TRBJ2-2	CASKPGRALSGELFF	TGTGCCAGCAAGCCTGGCAGGGCTTTATCCGGGGAGCTGTTTTTT
.	TRBV28	.	TRBJ1-1	CASSLGGGPNTEAFF	TGTGCCAGCAGTTTAGGTGGCGGGCCAAACACTGAAGCTTTCTTT
.	TRBV4-2	TRBD2	TRBJ2-2	CASSPWEGFAGELFF	TGTGCCAGCAGCCCTTGGGAGGGTTTCGCCGGGGAGCTGTTTTTT
.	TRBV18	.	TRBJ2-2	CASSPASALPGGELFF	TGTGCCAGCTCACCGGCGTCGGCTCTCCCCGGCGGGGAGCTGTTTTTT
.	TRBV29-1	.	TRBJ1-1	CSVWGYGANTEAFF	TGCAGCGTTTGGGGGTATGGGGCGAACACTGAAGCTTTCTTT
.	TRBV19	TRBD2	TRBJ2-7	CASSTGTSGSYEQYF	TGTGCCAGTAGCACCGGGACTAGCGGGAGCTACGAGCAGTACTTC
.	TRBV2	.	TRBJ2-5	CASTLRGQDQYF	TGTGCCAGCACCCTAAGGGGCCAGGACCAGTACTTC
.	TRBV14	TRBD1	TRBJ1-6	CASSDSSAAGQGWSYNSPLHF	TGTGCCAGCAGCGATTCTAGCGCCGCGGGACAGGGTTGGTCCTATAATTCACCCCTCCACTTT
.	TRBV19	.	TRBJ1-1	CASSMGTLNTEAFF	TGTGCCAGTAGTATGGGGACATTGAACACTGAAGCTTTCTTT
.	TRBV2	.	TRBJ1-1	CASSEFRPVNTEAFF	TGTGCCAGCAGTGAATTCCGACCCGTGAACACTGAAGCTTTCTTT
.	TRBV7-2	TRBD2	TRBJ2-1	CASSFISLAGGDEQFF	TGTGCCAGCAGCTTTATCTCGCTAGCGGGAGGCGACGAGCAGTTCTTC
.	TRBV28	.	TRBJ1-1	CASSPPTLLPQTEAFF	TGTGCCAGCAGTCCGCCGACCCTTCTACCGCAGACTGAAGCTTTCTTT
.	TRBV19	.	TRBJ1-4	CASSLLDRLNEKLFF	TGTGCCAGTAGTCTCCTCGACAGACTTAATGAAAAACTGTTTTTT
.	TRBV28	.	TRBJ1-1	CASGRRNTEAFF	TGTGCCAGCGGGCGGAGGAACACTGAAGCTTTCTTT
.	TRBV27	.	TRBJ2-3	CASTTPSTDTQYF	TGTGCCAGCACCACTCCTAGCACAGATACGCAGTATTTT
.	TRBV30	.	TRBJ1-2	CAWSPGTQGYTF	TGTGCCTGGAGTCCCGGGACACAGGGCTACACCTTC
.	TRBV6-5	TRBD1	TRBJ2-1	CASSISGGFYNEQFF	TGTGCCAGCAGCATTTCAGGGGGCTTCTACAATGAGCAGTTCTTC
.	TRBV7-8	.	TRBJ2-1	CASSLALTMEQFF	TGTGCCAGCAGCTTAGCACTTACAATGGAGCAGTTCTTC
.	TRBV28	TRBD2	TRBJ2-7	CASSSSGRVYAYEQYF	TGTGCCAGCAGTTCTAGCGGGAGGGTCTACGCCTACGAGCAGTACTTC
.	TRBV11-2	TRBD1	TRBJ2-4	CASSQSTGAKNIQYF	TGTGCCAGCAGCCAATCGACAGGGGCCAAAAACATTCAGTACTTC
.	TRBV11-3	TRBD2	TRBJ2-1	CASSFGLGAEQFF	TGTGCCAGCAGCTTCGGACTAGGGGCTGAGCAGTTCTTC
.	TRBV28	.	TRBJ2-2	CASQGLLTGELFF	TGTGCCAGCCAGGGACTTCTCACCGGGGAGCTGTTTTTT
.	TRBV10-2	.	TRBJ1-6	CASSENNSPLHF	TGCGCCAGCAGTGAGAATAATTCACCCCTCCACTTT
.	TRBV9	TRBD1	TRBJ2-1	CASSPWTGGLNEQFF	TGTGCCAGCAGCCCCTGGACAGGGGGCCTCAATGAGCAGTTCTTC
.	TRBV20-1	.	TRBJ2-7	CSARAYEQYF	TGCAGTGCCCGGGCTTACGAGCAGTACTTC
.	TRBV2	TRBD1	TRBJ2-3	CASSAVTGSEDTQYF	TGTGCCAGCAGTGCAGTGACAGGGTCGGAAGATACGCAGTATTTT
.	TRBV4-1	TRBD2	TRBJ2-2	CASSQGTLAGEAGELFF	TGCGCCAGCAGCCAAGGGACACTAGCGGGAGAGGCCGGGGAGCTGTTTTTT
.	TRBV7-8	TRBD2	TRBJ2-5	CASSSPGLAVGETQYF	TGTGCCAGCAGTTCACCGGGACTAGCGGTAGGGGAGACCCAGTACTTC
.	TRBV6-6	.	TRBJ1-2	CASTQGWGYTF	TGTGCCAGCACTCAGGGTTGGGGCTACACCTTC
.	TRBV11-2	TRBD1	TRBJ1-1	CASSLEGTGETEAFF	TGTGCCAGCAGCTTAGAGGGGACAGGGGAAACTGAAGCTTTCTTT